Listed here is a single T cell receptor beta chain. This sample is drawn from a study of technical replicates of blood from a few donors. Trimming left V 3 bases short and J 0 bases short, with 20 bases between. Germline-derived CDR1 and CDR2 are SEHNR and FQNEAQ (reference sequence). The CDR3 is 19 amino acids. The protocol was immunoSEQ multiplex PCR, while the TCRdb copy is restricted to in-frame clones and leaves out a portion. The sample has 76,000 or so clones, 65% to 90% seen once. The source material was PBMCs. This clonotype was sampled from a human donor in good health. Some clones in this sample may be carry-over from other donors' samples. The chain is built from TRBV7-9 and TRBJ1-4, with D perhaps TRBD1 (6 bases). This CDR3 reads CASSFEMGRGPATNEKLFF. The CDR3 region has the DNA TGTGCCAGCAGCTTTGAGATGGGCAGGGGCCCTGCAACTAATGAAAAACTGTTTTTT. The variable domain in full, with the rest retrieved from reference TRBV7-9 and TRBJ1-4, is DTGVSQNPRHKITKRGQNVTFRCDPISEHNRLYWYRQTLGQGPEFLTYFQNEAQLEKSRLLSDRFSAERPKGSFSTLEIQRTEQGDSAMYLCASSFEMGRGPATNEKLFFGSGTQLSVL.